The 27 T cell receptor beta chains presented below share a single source sample, sequenced in a study of technical replicates of blood from a few donors. Method: immunoSEQ multiplex PCR; TCRdb's copy keeps in-frame clones and lacks some. The profile shows 55,000 to 80,000 clones, roughly 98% of them singletons. The sample was T cells isolated from PBMCs. All receptors come from a human donor in good health.

The chain is built from TRBV6-5 and TRBJ1-5; 8 bases agree with TRBD1. The trim removed 6 bases at V and 2 bases at J, leaving 3 bases unmatched. The CDR3 contains 14 residues. The germline CDR1 and CDR2 sequences are MNHEY and SVGAGI. The DNA for the CDR3 is TGTGCCAGCAGACAGACAGGGGGCAATCAGCCCCAGCATTTT. Its protein product is CASRQTGGNQPQHF.

The chain combines TRBV6-5 with TRBJ2-6; no firm D call. The CDR3 loop spans 15 amino acids. V was clipped by 6 bases and J by 1 base, with 10 bases between them. Germline V CDR1 and CDR2: MNHEY, SVGAGI. The CDR3 nucleotides are TGTGCCAGCAGCCAACATATATCTGGGGCCAACGTCCTGACTTTC. The encoded protein is CASSQHISGANVLTF.

The chain carries TRBV29-1 and TRBJ2-1; 8 positions match TRBD2. Germline V CDR1 and CDR2: SQVTM, ANQGSEA. Germline trimming cut 5 bases from V and 4 bases from J; bases unmatched to any gene: 4. This CDR3 contains 13 residues. The CDR3 sequence is CSVQLAAYNEQFF. In DNA form, the CDR3 reads TGCAGCGTTCAACTAGCGGCTTACAATGAGCAGTTCTTC.

The gene calls are TRBV29-1 and TRBJ1-2, with 8 bases aligning to TRBD1. V dropped 3 bases and J dropped 6; count of bases not matched to a gene: 9. Germline-derived CDR1 and CDR2 are SQVTM and ANQGSEA. This CDR3 contains 14 residues. CDR3 sequence reads: CSVEDRAFFHGYTF. The DNA of the CDR3 is TGCAGCGTTGAGGACAGGGCCTTTTTCCATGGCTACACCTTC.

The rearrangement uses TRBV18 and TRBJ2-3, with 7 bases fitting TRBD2. The CDR3 loop spans 16 amino acids. V was clipped by 1 base and J by 0 bases; unmatched bases: 4. Germline CDR1 KGHSH, CDR2 LQKENI. CDR3 sequence reads: CASSPRLAGSTDTQYF. In nucleotides, the CDR3 is TGTGCCAGCTCACCACGACTAGCTGGTAGCACAGATACGCAGTATTTT. The whole variable domain, remainder taken from reference TRBV18 and TRBJ2-3, is NAGVMQNPRHLVRRRGQEARLRCSPMKGHSHVYWYRQLPEEGLKFMVYLQKENIIDESGMPKERFSAEFPKEGPSILRIQQVVRGDSAAYFCASSPRLAGSTDTQYFGPGTRLTVL.

The rearrangement uses TRBV29-1 and TRBJ1-2; the match to TRBD1 covers 7 bases. The germline CDR1 and CDR2 sequences are SQVTM and ANQGSEA. The CDR3 extends over 15 amino acids. Unmatched junction bases numbered 12, after V lost 0 bases and J lost 8 bases. The CDR3 DNA is TGCAGCGTTGAAGAAACCTACAGGGGTTTCTTAGGCTACACCTTC. Translated, it gives CSVEETYRGFLGYTF.

Here the CDR3 reads CATSRGQGSYQETQYF. CDR3 nucleotides: TGTGCCACCAGCAGAGGACAGGGCTCGTACCAAGAGACCCAGTACTTC. V and J are TRBV15 and TRBJ2-5; 7 bases agree with TRBD1. The CDR3 contains 16 residues. J lost 0 bases, V lost 1 base, and 5 bases had no gene match. CDR1 LNHNV and CDR2 YYDKDF come from the germline V gene (reference sequence).

The V gene is TRBV5-1, the J gene TRBJ1-6; no clear D. The CDR3 contains 13 residues. The germline CDR1 and CDR2 sequences are SGHRS and YFSETQ. Trimming cost V 6 bases and J 10 bases, with 14 bases left between them. The CDR3 bases are TGCGCCAGCAACCCGGGATCAGACTCACCCCTCCACTTT. This gives the protein CASNPGSDSPLHF.

This clone was seen only once. The V gene is TRBV6-5, the J gene TRBJ2-7, with 8 positions matching TRBD1. The CDR3 has 14 amino acids. Germline CDR1 MNHEY, CDR2 SVGAGI. Losses at the gene ends were 6 bases for V and 0 bases for J; bases not matched to a gene: 4. CDR3 in DNA: TGTGCCAGCAGCTCCGGGACAGGCTCCTACGAGCAGTACTTC. Translated, it gives CASSSGTGSYEQYF.

The CDR3 here is CASISAGGPRYEQFF. CDR3 nucleotides: TGTGCCAGCATTTCAGCGGGAGGGCCTAGGTATGAGCAGTTCTTC. V is TRBV28 and J is TRBJ2-1; 10 nucleotides agree with TRBD2. There are 15 residues in the CDR3. Losses at the gene ends were 7 bases for V and 8 bases for J; bases not matched to a gene: 11. Germline CDR1 and CDR2: MDHEN and SYDVKM.

This clone came up once. The CDR3 DNA follows: TGCGCCAGCAGCTCGCTGAGTGAAGGGGAGCTGTTTTTT. Translation gives CASSSLSEGELFF. The V gene is TRBV5-1, the J gene TRBJ2-2; D is unresolved. V was cut by 3 bases and J by 8 bases, with 11 bases left in between. In germline, CDR1 is SGHRS, CDR2 YFSETQ. This CDR3 region has 13 residues.

The V and J genes are TRBV5-1 and TRBJ2-5; 10 bases are a match to TRBD2. The CDR3 is 14 amino acids. Germline trimming cut 0 bases from V and 10 bases from J; bases unmatched to any gene: 6. Per germline, CDR1 SGHRS and CDR2 YFSETQ. The CDR3 here is CASSLGTSGGDQYF. In DNA form, the CDR3 reads TGCGCCAGCAGCTTGGGGACTAGCGGAGGTGACCAGTACTTC.

The genes are TRBV7-9 and TRBJ2-7; 10 bases fit TRBD1. V lost 5 bases, J lost 4 bases, and 8 bases stayed unmatched. Germline CDR1 is SEHNR and CDR2 is FQNEAQ (reference sequence). CDR3 length equals 15 residues. The CDR3 reads CASSHSDRGRYEQYF. The CDR3 bases are TGTGCCAGCAGCCATAGCGACAGGGGGCGGTACGAGCAGTACTTC. Combining the CDR3 with reference TRBV7-9 and TRBJ2-7 gives the whole variable domain DTGVSQNPRHKITKRGQNVTFRCDPISEHNRLYWYRQTLGQGPEFLTYFQNEAQLEKSRLLSDRFSAERPKGSFSTLEIQRTEQGDSAMYLCASSHSDRGRYEQYFGPGTRLTVT.

This rearrangement joins TRBV5-1 to TRBJ1-5; 10 nucleotides line up with TRBD1. This CDR3 is built from 16 residues. CDR1 and CDR2 from the germline V gene are SGHRS and YFSETQ. With 0 bases clipped from V and 2 bases from J, the junction kept 2 bases outside the gene matches. The CDR3: CASSLGGTGGNQPQHF. DNA of the CDR3: TGCGCCAGCAGCTTGGGGGGGACAGGGGGCAATCAGCCCCAGCATTTT. Based on the CDR3 plus reference TRBV5-1 and TRBJ1-5, the full variable domain is KAGVTQTPRYLIKTRGQQVTLSCSPISGHRSVSWYQQTPGQGLQFLFEYFSETQRNKGNFPGRFSGRQFSNSRSEMNVSTLELGDSALYLCASSLGGTGGNQPQHFGDGTRLSIL.

CDR3 coding DNA: TGCAGCGTTGTTTGGGACAGGAGATACAATGAGCAGTTCTTC. Encoded protein: CSVVWDRRYNEQFF. The V gene is TRBV29-1, the J gene TRBJ2-1; TRBD1 aligns across 8 bases. The germline gives CDR1 SQVTM, CDR2 ANQGSEA. This CDR3 has 14 amino acids. With 4 bases clipped from V and 4 bases from J, the junction kept 6 bases outside the gene matches.

The chain combines TRBV9 with TRBJ2-1; D call uncertain. Germline V gene lookup returns CDR1 SGDLS and CDR2 YYNGEE. The V end was cut by 3 bases, the J end by 3 bases, with 10 bases between. This CDR3 has 14 amino acids. DNA of the CDR3: TGTGCCAGCAGCGGGTTGGCGGTCTACAATGAGCAGTTCTTC. Protein product: CASSGLAVYNEQFF.

The chain recombines TRBV28 with TRBJ2-7; maybe TRBD2 (7 bases). CDR3 length equals 17 residues. V lost 6 bases, J lost 5 bases, and 26 bases lay in between. Looked up from germline, CDR1 is MDHEN and CDR2 is SYDVKM. For the CDR3, the DNA is TGTGCCAGCAGACCAGTTGGACTAGGACAGCCCGGAGACGAGCAGTACTTC. Protein: CASRPVGLGQPGDEQYF.

This chain joins TRBV6-1 and TRBJ1-4, with unresolved D. This CDR3 is 13 amino acids long. V dropped 8 bases and J dropped 4 bases, with 11 bases sitting between them. CDR1 and CDR2 from the germline V gene are MNHNS and SASEGT. The CDR3 DNA is TGTGCCAGCGTCGCCCGGTATAATGAAAAACTGTTTTTT. It translates to CASVARYNEKLFF.

The CDR3 DNA is TGTGCCAGTAGTGTACAGGGGGCAACTAATGAAAAACTGTTTTTT. It is translated as CASSVQGATNEKLFF. This chain uses TRBV19 with TRBJ1-4; the match to TRBD1 covers 8 bases. Per the germline V gene, CDR1 is LNHDA and CDR2 is SQIVND (reference sequence). Trimming at V came to 5 bases and at J to 0 bases, leaving 2 bases not matched to a gene. The CDR3 is 15 amino acids. Full variable domain (remainder filled in from reference TRBV19 and TRBJ1-4): DGGITQSPKYLFRKEGQNVTLSCEQNLNHDAMYWYRQDPGQGLRLIYYSQIVNDFQKGDIAEGYSVSREKKESFPLTVTSAQKNPTAFYLCASSVQGATNEKLFFGSGTQLSVL.

The gene calls are TRBV5-6 and TRBJ2-7, with TRBD2 matching over 9 bases. From germline, CDR1 is SGHDT and CDR2 YYEEEE. Trimming took 0 bases from V and 9 from J; bases not matched to a gene: 13. The CDR3 has 16 amino acids. The CDR3 region has the DNA TGTGCCAGCAGCTTGGTAGGGACTAGCACCCCCCCCGGGCAGTACTTC. Translating it yields CASSLVGTSTPPGQYF.

The chain has TRBV5-1 and TRBJ2-5; tentatively, D is TRBD1 (6 bases). Deletions cut 2 bases from V and 2 bases from J, with 10 bases between. Per germline, CDR1 SGHRS and CDR2 YFSETQ. The CDR3 contains 14 residues. CDR3 region: CASSLGTSQETQYF. The CDR3 nucleotides read TGCGCCAGCAGCTTAGGGACATCTCAAGAGACCCAGTACTTC.

This chain links TRBV30 with TRBJ1-2; TRBD1 matches at 7 bases. CDR1 and CDR2 (germline): GTSNPN, SVGIG (reference sequence). The CDR3 is made up of 11 amino acids. The V and J ends lost 7 bases and 8 bases, in that order; junction bases with no gene match: 7. This chain's CDR3 is CASRDRWGYTF. CDR3 sequence (DNA): TGTGCCTCGAGGGACAGATGGGGCTACACCTTC.

The rearrangement links TRBV5-1 to TRBJ1-4, with 7 bases matching TRBD1. This CDR3 has 15 amino acids. Germline V CDR1 and CDR2: SGHRS, YFSETQ. J gave up 4 bases and V 4 bases, and 7 bases lay outside the gene matches. The CDR3 sequence: CASSHDRDVNEKLFF. Here the CDR3 DNA reads TGCGCCAGCAGCCACGACAGGGATGTTAATGAAAAACTGTTTTTT.

In its sample, this clone was seen once. The same CDR3 arises from other DNA sequences in this sample as well. The chain uses TRBV4-1 and TRBJ1-1, with D perhaps TRBD1 (5 bases). The length of the CDR3 is 14 residues. Looked up from germline, CDR1 is MGHRA and CDR2 is YSYEKL. V gave up 7 bases and J gave up 0 bases, with 12 bases separating them. CDR3: CASTPGGLNTEAFF. CDR3 nucleotide sequence: TGCGCCAGCACTCCCGGGGGACTGAACACTGAAGCTTTCTTT.

This chain joins TRBV6-6 and TRBJ1-4; D ambiguous. Looked up from germline, CDR1 is MNHNY and CDR2 is SVGAGI (reference sequence). Trimming pared 2 bases from V and 8 bases from J, leaving 18 bases between. The CDR3 contains 16 residues. CDR3 coding DNA: TGTGCCAGCAGTTACCTCCCGACATCGTATACCGAAAAACTGTTTTTT. Translated: CASSYLPTSYTEKLFF.

This clone was seen just once. V gene TRBV11-3 combines with J gene TRBJ2-1, with TRBD2 matching 8 bases. The length of the CDR3 is 16 residues. Trimming removed 2 bases from V and 5 bases from J; junction bases left unmatched: 8. Per germline, CDR1 SGHNT and CDR2 YENEEA. CDR3 protein: CASSLSSGNLDNEQFF. In nucleotides, the CDR3 is TGTGCCAGCAGCTTAAGTAGCGGGAACCTTGACAATGAGCAGTTCTTC.

The chain couples TRBV11-2 to TRBJ2-1; TRBD2 matches 9 bases. CDR3 length equals 15 residues. J lost 8 bases, V lost 3 bases, and 8 bases had no gene match. Germline V gives CDR1 SGHAT, CDR2 FQNNGV. The CDR3 spells CASSFTGTSSYEQFF. CDR3 coding DNA: TGTGCCAGCAGCTTTACCGGGACTAGCTCATATGAGCAGTTCTTC.